Following are 30 T cell receptor beta chains from one sample sequenced in a study of blood T cell repertoires in COVID-19 (dated by TCRdb to between 2020 and 2021). Library construction relied on the immunoSEQ multiplex PCR assay. In TCRdb, the immuneACCESS table is reduced to in-frame sequences with V and J assigned. These tables do not hold every clone; where another copy was compared, an unresolved V gene accounts for under half, and the others remain unexplained. The sample contains 18,000 or so clones, around nine tenths of them found a single time. Around 8.9% of the sample goes to the ten largest clones. Material for sequencing was peripheral blood. These receptor sequences come from a man aged 40-50 years with active COVID-19.

This sequence joins TRBV4-1 and TRBJ1-1; 9 nucleotides line up with TRBD1. The germline gives CDR1 MGHRA, CDR2 YSYEKL. The CDR3 runs 14 residues. J was trimmed by 4 bases and V by 6 bases; bases with no gene match: 6. CDR3 region: CASRPQGAGTEAFF. CDR3 nucleotide sequence: TGCGCCAGCAGACCACAGGGGGCTGGCACTGAAGCTTTCTTT.

V gene TRBV6-5 combines with J gene TRBJ1-2, with 7 bases lining up with TRBD1. In germline, CDR1 is MNHEY, CDR2 SVGAGI. This CDR3 spans 13 amino acids. V shed 6 bases, J shed 4 bases, and the junction held 5 bases outside the gene matches. The CDR3 bases are TGTGCCAGCAGCCGGGGACAGATCTATGGCTACACCTTC. This codes for CASSRGQIYGYTF.

V is TRBV7-6 and J is TRBJ2-1; 11 positions agree with TRBD2. The junction had 17 bases not matched to a gene; V was cut back by 3 bases and J by 4 bases. Germline values: CDR1 SGHVS, CDR2 FNYEAQ. This CDR3 is built from 20 residues. CDR3 nucleotides: TGTGCCAGCAGCTTGGGACTAGCGGTATCGAAAAGGTCCCGGTACAATGAGCAGTTCTTC. It codes for CASSLGLAVSKRSRYNEQFF.

The V gene is TRBV24-1, the J gene TRBJ1-4; D is ambiguous. V was trimmed by 0 bases and J by 3 bases, leaving 25 bases between them. Per the germline V gene, CDR1 is KGHDR and CDR2 is SFDVKD. CDR3 size: 21 residues. The CDR3 region is CATSDLPRAPLYTRPNEKLFF. CDR3 bases: TGTGCCACCAGTGATTTGCCTCGAGCCCCCTTATACACTAGGCCTAATGAAAAACTGTTTTTT.

The J gene is TRBJ1-4, the V gene TRBV2; no clear D. V shed 6 bases and J shed 8 bases, with 16 bases lying between them. The CDR3 covers 14 residues. Germline V gene lookup returns CDR1 SNHLY and CDR2 FYNNEI. The CDR3 spells CASRIGRELEKLFF. In DNA form, the CDR3 reads TGTGCCAGCAGAATCGGCCGGGAACTAGAAAAACTGTTTTTT. Filled out from reference TRBV2 and TRBJ1-4, the complete variable domain reads EPEVTQTPSHQVTQMGQEVILRCVPISNHLYFYWYRQILGQKVEFLVSFYNNEISEKSEIFDDQFSVERPDGSNFTLKIRSTKLEDSAMYFCASRIGRELEKLFFGSGTQLSVL.

In its sample, this clone was seen once. The chain couples TRBV18 to TRBJ1-1; 8 positions agree with TRBD1. The germline V gene encodes CDR1 KGHSH and CDR2 LQKENI. The CDR3 runs 13 residues. V gave up 4 bases and J gave up 6 bases; unmatched junction bases: 4. The chain's CDR3 is CASSLDRDSEAFF. CDR3 sequence (DNA): TGTGCCAGCTCACTGGACAGGGATTCTGAAGCTTTCTTT.

The rearrangement uses TRBV27 and TRBJ1-1; no clear D. Looked up from germline, CDR1 is MNHEY and CDR2 is SMNVEV (reference sequence). This CDR3 region has 13 residues. The V end lost 3 bases, the J end lost 5 bases, and 10 bases lay between the germline ends. CDR3 amino acids: CASSFTTRTEAFF. In DNA, the CDR3 is TGTGCCAGCAGTTTTACTACGCGGACTGAAGCTTTCTTT.

This chain connects TRBV18 to TRBJ1-5; D is unclear. CDR1 is KGHSH and CDR2 is LQKENI in the germline V gene. This CDR3 spans 15 amino acids. With 2 bases removed from V and 0 bases from J, the gap between germline ends came to 8 bases. CDR3: CASSPVAYSNQPQHF. CDR3 bases: TGTGCCAGCTCACCAGTTGCCTATAGCAATCAGCCCCAGCATTTT.

The chain employs TRBV6-6 and TRBJ2-2, with D possibly TRBD2 on 5 matching bases. V was clipped by 4 bases and J by 7 bases, with 16 bases between them. Germline CDR1 MNHNY, CDR2 SVGAGI (reference sequence). CDR3 size: 15 residues. For the CDR3, the DNA is TGTGCCAGCAGTTTGGACTCCACCCGGCGCGGGGAGCTGTTTTTT. Translating gives CASSLDSTRRGELFF.

The J gene is TRBJ1-5, the V gene TRBV21-1; the table's D call TRBD1 went unverified against the DNA. TRBV21-1 has pseudogene status. The CDR3 is 17 residues long. The CDR3 DNA is TGTGCCAGCAGCAAAGTAGGGACAGGGTGTTTCCCGAGGCCCCAGCATTTT. Translating gives CASSKVGTGCFPRPQHF.

The chain couples TRBV4-1 to TRBJ2-7, with TRBD2 matching over 8 bases. Germline CDR1 reads MGHRA; CDR2 reads YSYEKL. The CDR3 loop spans 17 amino acids. V was pared by 0 bases and J by 2 bases, with 9 bases of the junction left unmatched. The chain's CDR3 is CASSQDRSGRAPYEQYF. The CDR3 region has the DNA TGCGCCAGCAGCCAAGACCGAAGCGGGAGAGCCCCCTACGAGCAGTACTTC.

The rearrangement joins TRBV2 to TRBJ1-6; tentatively, D is TRBD1 (6 bases). CDR1 and CDR2 from the germline V gene are SNHLY and FYNNEI. The CDR3 has 13 amino acids. V lost 5 bases and J lost 8, with 10 bases in between. The CDR3 protein is CASSSEGDSPLHF. Here the CDR3 DNA reads TGTGCCAGCAGTTCCGAGGGGGATTCACCCCTCCACTTT.

This clone was seen once. This chain links TRBV5-1 with TRBJ2-7; D is unclear. Trimming left V 6 bases short and J 0 bases short, with 10 bases between. CDR1 and CDR2 (germline): SGHRS, YFSETQ. CDR3 length equals 13 residues. For the CDR3, the DNA is TGCGCCAGCACCGATCCTAGCTCCTACGAGCAGTACTTC. Encoded protein: CASTDPSSYEQYF.

By sample fraction, this clone is medium-sized. The chain employs TRBV30 and TRBJ1-4, with D possibly being TRBD1 (6 bases). From germline, CDR1 is GTSNPN and CDR2 SVGIG (reference sequence). There are 14 residues in the CDR3. Trimming left V 2 bases short and J 4 bases short, with 11 bases between. CDR3 amino acids: CAWSWAGDNEKLFF. CDR3 bases: TGTGCCTGGAGTTGGGCAGGGGATAATGAAAAACTGTTTTTT.

This chain links TRBV5-1 with TRBJ2-7; the D is unclear. In germline, CDR1 is SGHRS, CDR2 YFSETQ. Deletions cut 3 bases from V and 5 bases from J, with 15 bases between. CDR3 length: 14 amino acids. The CDR3 reads CASSSGVGLDEQYF. CDR3 coding DNA: TGCGCCAGCAGCTCCGGTGTCGGTCTCGACGAGCAGTACTTC.

This CDR3 is CASSPGQGNIQETQYF. Written as DNA, the CDR3 is TGTGCCAGCAGCCCCGGACAGGGGAATATCCAAGAGACCCAGTACTTC. The chain joins TRBV5-5 to TRBJ2-5; 9 nucleotides agree with TRBD1. CDR3 length: 16 residues. CDR1 SGHKS and CDR2 YYEKEE come from the germline V gene (reference sequence). J lost 1 base, V lost 4 bases, and 8 bases had no gene match.

The rearrangement joins TRBV29-1 to TRBJ1-2, with TRBD1 identical over 9 bases. The germline V gene encodes CDR1 SQVTM and CDR2 ANQGSEA. With 7 bases clipped from V and 2 bases from J, the junction kept 8 bases outside the gene matches. The CDR3 runs to 14 residues. The CDR3 coding sequence is TGCAGCGCCCGGACAGGGGTGGGAAACTATGGCTACACCTTC. It codes for CSARTGVGNYGYTF.

The J gene is TRBJ2-7, the V gene TRBV7-3; 7 nucleotides align to TRBD1. The CDR3 sequence is 15 residues long. From germline, CDR1 is SGHTA and CDR2 FQGTGA. The ends lost 5 bases at V and 0 bases at J; junction bases unmatched: 7. The CDR3 region has the DNA TGTGCCAGCAGCCTCCGACAGGGAACCTCCTACGAGCAGTACTTC. This translates into CASSLRQGTSYEQYF. The full variable domain, in which reference TRBV7-3 and TRBJ2-7 provide the parts outside the CDR3, is GAGVSQTPSNKVTEKGKYVELRCDPISGHTALYWYRQSLGQGPEFLIYFQGTGAADDSGLPNDRFFAVRPEGSVSTLKIQRTERGDSAVYLCASSLRQGTSYEQYFGPGTRLTVT.

The chain couples TRBV4-1 to TRBJ1-2; D unresolved. The CDR3 contains 17 residues. Trimming took off 3 bases at V and 0 bases at J, with 17 bases between the two ends. The V gene's germline CDR1 is MGHRA and CDR2 YSYEKL. CDR3 sequence: CASSHRWVVRPNYGYTF. CDR3 bases: TGCGCCAGCAGCCACCGGTGGGTTGTGAGGCCTAACTATGGCTACACCTTC.

The chain joins TRBV5-1 to TRBJ2-7, with 9 nucleotides matching TRBD1. The germline V gene has CDR1 SGHRS and CDR2 YFSETQ. The CDR3 is 14 residues long. Trimming at V came to 3 bases and at J to 5 bases, leaving 6 bases not matched to a gene. The DNA of the CDR3 is TGCGCCAGCAGCTCCCGACAGGGGGGGAACGAGCAGTACTTC. It specifies CASSSRQGGNEQYF.

The V call is TRBV10-3, the J call TRBJ1-2; possible D gene TRBD1, 6 bases. The CDR3 is 12 residues long. The germline V gene encodes CDR1 ENHRY and CDR2 SYGVKD. V was clipped by 3 bases and J by 6 bases, with 8 bases between them. CDR3: CAISDRGNGYTF. CDR3 nucleotides: TGTGCCATCAGTGACAGGGGAAATGGCTACACCTTC.

The chain couples TRBV11-3 to TRBJ2-7, with unresolved D. Germline assignment: CDR1 SGHNT and CDR2 YENEEA. This CDR3 has 15 residues. Trimming took off 0 bases at V and 6 bases at J, with 15 bases between the two ends. The CDR3 region has the DNA TGTGCCAGCAGCTTAGATCCGGGTGCGGCCGGCGAGCAGTACTTC. This codes for CASSLDPGAAGEQYF.

This clone has only one observation. The V and J genes are TRBV9 and TRBJ2-3; 8 nucleotides match TRBD2. The CDR3 has 15 residues. J was trimmed by 3 bases and V by 4 bases; bases with no gene match: 7. Germline V gene sequence: CDR1 SGDLS, CDR2 YYNGEE. For the CDR3, the DNA is TGTGCCAGCAGCCCGCGGGGGGACTGGACAGATACGCAGTATTTT. It yields the protein CASSPRGDWTDTQYF.

This chain joins TRBV11-2 and TRBJ2-3; TRBD1 matches 7 bases. V was pared by 2 bases and J by 2 bases, with 7 bases of the junction left unmatched. The CDR3 consists of 16 residues. In germline, CDR1 is SGHAT, CDR2 FQNNGV. For the CDR3, the DNA is TGTGCCAGCAGCTTAATAGACAGGGAACTCACAGATACGCAGTATTTT. Encoded protein: CASSLIDRELTDTQYF.

The rearrangement links TRBV2 to TRBJ2-7; maybe TRBD2 (6 bases). Germline CDR1 and CDR2: SNHLY and FYNNEI. V lost 8 bases and J lost 0, with 11 bases in between. The CDR3 runs to 13 residues. CDR3 nucleotide sequence: TGTGCCAGCCATCCGGGAGACTCCTACGAGCAGTACTTC. This codes for CASHPGDSYEQYF.

This chain connects TRBV14 to TRBJ2-7, with D maybe TRBD2 (5 bases). The V gene lost 3 bases and the J gene lost 0 bases, with 12 bases spanning the gap. The CDR3 is made up of 15 amino acids. Germline lookup yields CDR1 SGHDN and CDR2 FVKESK. The CDR3 region has the DNA TGTGCCAGCAGCCAGAAAGCGGCAACCTCCTACGAGCAGTACTTC. Translating gives CASSQKAATSYEQYF. Based on the CDR3 plus reference TRBV14 and TRBJ2-7, the full variable domain is EAGVTQFPSHSVIEKGQTVTLRCDPISGHDNLYWYRRVMGKEIKFLLHFVKESKQDESGMPNNRFLAERTGGTYSTLKVQPAELEDSGVYFCASSQKAATSYEQYFGPGTRLTVT.

J is TRBJ2-7 and V is TRBV11-2, with 11 bases that match TRBD2. V shed 3 bases, J shed 3 bases, and the junction held 7 bases outside the gene matches. This CDR3 has 16 residues. From germline, CDR1 is SGHAT and CDR2 FQNNGV. CDR3 protein: CASSLTSGTSGYEQYF. In DNA, the CDR3 is TGTGCCAGCAGCTTGACCAGCGGGACTAGCGGCTACGAGCAGTACTTC.

The rearrangement links TRBV5-6 to TRBJ1-5; TRBD1 is a possible D gene (6 bases). Trimming removed 4 bases at V and 0 bases at J, with 20 bases between. Germline CDR1 and CDR2: SGHDT and YYEEEE. The CDR3 extends over 18 amino acids. CDR3 bases: TGTGCCAGCAGCCTGCGGGCCGGGACACTTTATAGCAATCAGCCCCAGCATTTT. Residues: CASSLRAGTLYSNQPQHF.

This chain joins TRBV4-3 and TRBJ2-7; D may be TRBD2 (7 bases). The V gene's germline CDR1 is LGHNA and CDR2 YSLEER. The CDR3 contains 18 residues. Trimming took 0 bases from V and 2 from J, leaving 20 bases between them. CDR3 sequence reads: CASSQERAGHSHTYEQYF. The CDR3 region has the DNA TGCGCCAGCAGCCAAGAAAGAGCGGGACATTCCCATACCTACGAGCAGTACTTC.

The chain joins TRBV5-1 to TRBJ2-5; D might be TRBD2 (5 bases). Trimming removed 0 bases from V and 10 bases from J, with 19 bases in between. Germline V lookup: CDR1 SGHRS, CDR2 YFSETQ. CDR3 length equals 15 residues. The CDR3: CASSLAIPDSSYQYF. CDR3 DNA sequence: TGCGCCAGCAGCTTGGCGATCCCGGACTCTAGCTACCAGTACTTC.